The 21 T cell receptor beta chains listed next were all sequenced from one sample in a study of blood T cell repertoires in COVID-19. Data came from immunoSEQ multiplex PCR; TCRdb stores just in-frame clones and leaves some out. This sample carries roughly 79,000 clones, roughly 89% of them seen once, and the ten largest clones take 6% to 7%. Material: peripheral blood. These receptors came from a woman aged 45-65 years with acute or convalescent COVID-19.

V gene TRBV5-5 combines with J gene TRBJ1-4; 9 bases align to TRBD1. With 5 bases clipped from V and 7 bases from J, the junction kept 3 bases outside the gene matches. The V gene's germline CDR1 is SGHKS and CDR2 YYEKEE (reference sequence). This CDR3 contains 13 residues. The chain's CDR3 is CASRNRGPEKLFF. CDR3 bases: TGTGCCAGCAGAAACAGGGGGCCTGAAAAACTGTTTTTT. Full variable domain (remainder filled in from reference TRBV5-5 and TRBJ1-4): DAGVTQSPTHLIKTRGQQVTLRCSPISGHKSVSWYQQVLGQGPQFIFQYYEKEERGRGNFPDRFSARQFPNYSSELNVNALLLGDSALYLCASRNRGPEKLFFGSGTQLSVL.

The chain combines TRBV7-3 with TRBJ2-7; 8 bases line up with TRBD1. V was pared by 2 bases and J by 3 bases, with 0 bases of the junction left unmatched. Looked up from germline, CDR1 is SGHTA and CDR2 is FQGTGA. The CDR3 loop spans 13 amino acids. CDR3 coding DNA: TGTGCCAGCAGCTTAGGGACAGGCTACGAGCAGTACTTC. Encoded protein: CASSLGTGYEQYF. The complete variable domain, with remaining parts taken from reference TRBV7-3 and TRBJ2-7, reads GAGVSQTPSNKVTEKGKYVELRCDPISGHTALYWYRQSLGQGPEFLIYFQGTGAADDSGLPNDRFFAVRPEGSVSTLKIQRTERGDSAVYLCASSLGTGYEQYFGPGTRLTVT.

The chain uses TRBV6-1 and TRBJ2-2; D is perhaps TRBD2 (6 bases). Deletions cut 2 bases from V and 6 bases from J, with 13 bases between. Per germline, CDR1 MNHNS and CDR2 SASEGT. This CDR3 region has 15 residues. Here the CDR3 reads CASSESGRRAGELFF. The CDR3, as DNA: TGTGCCAGCAGTGAATCGGGGAGGAGGGCCGGGGAGCTGTTTTTT.

The gene calls are TRBV6-2 or TRBV6-3 and TRBJ1-1; D is uncertain. CDR1 is MNHEY, CDR2 SVGEGT, per germline. Trimming removed 6 bases at V and 1 base at J, with 12 bases between. The CDR3 is 14 amino acids. CDR3 sequence (DNA): TGTGCCAGCAGCCGTTGGCAACCGAACACTGAAGCTTTCTTT. Its translation: CASSRWQPNTEAFF.

CDR3 nucleotide sequence: TGCGCCAGCAGCTTGGGACAGGGCGGCTACGAGCAGTACTTC. This sequence encodes CASSLGQGGYEQYF. V usage is TRBV5-1 and J usage is TRBJ2-7; 7 bases are shared with TRBD1. V lost 0 bases and J lost 3; bases outside the gene matches: 3. This CDR3 spans 14 amino acids. Germline CDR1 is SGHRS and CDR2 is YFSETQ.

V is TRBV6-2 or TRBV6-3 and J is TRBJ1-1, with TRBD1 matching over 7 bases. This CDR3 is built from 13 residues. Losses at the gene ends were 6 bases for V and 5 bases for J; bases not matched to a gene: 6. Germline CDR1 is MNHEY and CDR2 is SVGEGT. CDR3 sequence reads: CASRYRGGTEAFF. In DNA, the CDR3 is TGTGCCAGCAGATACAGGGGAGGAACTGAAGCTTTCTTT.

The V call is TRBV7-9, the J call TRBJ1-2, with D maybe TRBD1 (6 bases). Per germline, CDR1 SEHNR and CDR2 FQNEAQ (reference sequence). V was cut by 1 base and J by 4 bases, with 13 bases left in between. CDR3 length equals 15 residues. CDR3 residues: CASSLEVYRVYGYTF. The CDR3 bases are TGTGCCAGCAGCTTAGAGGTTTACAGGGTCTATGGCTACACCTTC.

The chain carries TRBV7-9 and TRBJ1-6, with D possibly being TRBD1 (5 bases). The CDR3 is 17 residues long. Germline lookup yields CDR1 SEHNR and CDR2 FQNEAQ (reference sequence). The V and J ends lost 5 bases and 7 bases respectively, with 21 bases between them. The CDR3 region has the DNA TGTGCCAGCAGCCCCCGGTATAGCCCAGGGTTAAATTCACCCCTCCACTTT. It encodes CASSPRYSPGLNSPLHF. Based on the CDR3 plus reference TRBV7-9 and TRBJ1-6, the full variable domain is DTGVSQNPRHKITKRGQNVTFRCDPISEHNRLYWYRQTLGQGPEFLTYFQNEAQLEKSRLLSDRFSAERPKGSFSTLEIQRTEQGDSAMYLCASSPRYSPGLNSPLHFGNGTRLTVT.

The chain employs TRBV5-4 and TRBJ2-1, with 7 nucleotides matching TRBD2. Germline assignment: CDR1 SGHNT and CDR2 YYREEE (reference sequence). V was clipped by 5 bases and J by 3 bases; unmatched bases: 11. This CDR3 is 16 amino acids long. The CDR3 is CASRPTVLADYNEQFF. CDR3 in DNA: TGTGCCAGCAGACCCACAGTCCTAGCGGACTACAATGAGCAGTTCTTC.

The V and J genes are TRBV6-5 and TRBJ2-3, with D unclear. Germline values: CDR1 MNHEY, CDR2 SVGAGI. The V end lost 5 bases, the J end lost 0 bases, and 12 bases lay between the germline ends. The CDR3 has 15 residues. The CDR3: CASSPSGLSTDTQYF. The CDR3 region has the DNA TGTGCCAGCAGTCCTTCTGGGCTTAGCACAGATACGCAGTATTTT.

The rearrangement links TRBV3-1 (or the pseudogene TRBV3-2) to TRBJ1-1; possible D gene TRBD1, 6 bases. Germline CDR1 and CDR2: LGHDT and YNNKEL (reference sequence). There are 16 residues in the CDR3. The V end was cut by 1 base, the J end by 2 bases, with 14 bases between. The CDR3 sequence is CASSQAGQPVNTEAFF. The DNA of the CDR3 is TGTGCCAGCAGCCAAGCGGGACAACCCGTTAACACTGAAGCTTTCTTT.

This chain joins TRBV24-1 and TRBJ1-2; 11 bases are shared with TRBD1. This CDR3 comprises 16 residues. The junction had 7 bases not matched to a gene; V was cut back by 3 bases and J by 5 bases. Germline lookup yields CDR1 KGHDR and CDR2 SFDVKD. Written as DNA, the CDR3 is TGTGCCACCAGTGATAACGCCGGGACAGGGGGGTATGGCTACACCTTC. Amino acid sequence: CATSDNAGTGGYGYTF.

As DNA, the CDR3 is TGTGCCAGCAGCTCCGGGACTAGCGGCTACAATGAGCAGTTCTTC. Its protein is CASSSGTSGYNEQFF. J is TRBJ2-1 and V is TRBV7-9; 11 positions match TRBD2. The CDR3 consists of 15 residues. V lost 4 bases and J lost 3; bases outside the gene matches: 2. Per germline, CDR1 SEHNR and CDR2 FQNEAQ (reference sequence).

V is TRBV18 and J is TRBJ2-5; D might be TRBD1 (6 bases). Germline CDR1 KGHSH, CDR2 LQKENI. The CDR3 loop spans 14 amino acids. Trimming cost V 4 bases and J 2 bases, with 11 bases left between them. The CDR3 sequence: CASSQEQGQETQYF. In nucleotides, the CDR3 is TGTGCCAGCTCACAAGAACAGGGTCAAGAGACCCAGTACTTC.

There are a few counts of this clone. The rearrangement links TRBV6-5 to TRBJ2-3; 8 bases match TRBD1. Germline values: CDR1 MNHEY, CDR2 SVGAGI. The CDR3 spans 15 residues. Trimming at V came to 6 bases and at J to 8 bases, leaving 13 bases not matched to a gene. CDR3 sequence (DNA): TGTGCCAGCAGGGGTTGGACAGGGCGTCCCATTACGCAGTATTTT. This codes for CASRGWTGRPITQYF.

The sample holds a few counts of this clone. V and J are TRBV10-2 and TRBJ2-3; 12 bases map to TRBD2. Per germline, CDR1 WSHSY and CDR2 SAAADI. The J segment lost 2 bases and the V segment lost 6 bases, leaving 3 bases of the junction unmatched. The length of the CDR3 is 15 residues. CDR3 residues: CASSGTSGYTDTQYF. In DNA form, the CDR3 reads TGCGCCAGCAGCGGGACTAGCGGGTACACAGATACGCAGTATTTT.

The V call is TRBV6-6, the J call TRBJ1-2; a possible D gene is TRBD1 (5 bases). Germline V gene sequence: CDR1 MNHNY, CDR2 SVGAGI (reference sequence). There are 15 residues in the CDR3. Trimming took off 5 bases at V and 5 bases at J, with 18 bases between the two ends. The CDR3 here is CASSRLREVTYGYTF. In DNA, the CDR3 is TGTGCCAGCAGTCGCCTCAGGGAGGTGACATATGGCTACACCTTC.

The rearrangement links TRBV21-1 to TRBJ1-1; the D call in the table, TRBD1, was not verified against the DNA. TRBV21-1 represents a pseudogene. This CDR3 is 13 amino acids long. This chain's CDR3 is CASPSRGTGEAFF. CDR3 nucleotide sequence: TGTGCCAGCCCATCCCGTGGGACAGGTGAAGCTTTCTTT.

The gene calls are TRBV5-6 and TRBJ1-6, with D maybe TRBD1 (5 bases). The CDR3 length is 12 residues. V lost 3 bases, J lost 8 bases, and 6 bases lay in between. The germline V gene encodes CDR1 SGHDT and CDR2 YYEEEE. CDR3 in DNA: TGTGCCAGCAGCTGGGGGGATTCACCCCTCCACTTT. Protein: CASSWGDSPLHF.

This chain joins TRBV11-2 and TRBJ1-2; 7 bases agree with TRBD1. The germline CDR1 and CDR2 sequences are SGHAT and FQNNGV. The CDR3 spans 15 residues. V lost 1 base to trimming and J lost 4 bases; unmatched junction nucleotides: 6. In nucleotides, the CDR3 is TGTGCCAGCAGCTTAGGTGCAGGGGGAGGCTATGGCTACACCTTC. It codes for CASSLGAGGGYGYTF.

The rearrangement joins TRBV5-1 to TRBJ1-1; 7 bases match TRBD1. Germline V gene lookup returns CDR1 SGHRS and CDR2 YFSETQ. V dropped 4 bases and J dropped 3; count of bases not matched to a gene: 6. The CDR3 length is 14 residues. The CDR3 DNA is TGCGCCAGCAGCGAAAGGGGGCGGGACACTGAAGCTTTCTTT. It specifies CASSERGRDTEAFF. The whole variable domain, remainder taken from reference TRBV5-1 and TRBJ1-1, is KAGVTQTPRYLIKTRGQQVTLSCSPISGHRSVSWYQQTPGQGLQFLFEYFSETQRNKGNFPGRFSGRQFSNSRSEMNVSTLELGDSALYLCASSERGRDTEAFFGQGTRLTVV.